This T cell receptor beta chain originates from a study of spatial heterogeneity in lung cancer. The CDR3 totals 12 residues. Germline CDR1 reads LGHDT; CDR2 reads YNNKEL (reference sequence). V gave up 3 bases and J gave up 11 bases, with 11 bases separating them. TCRdb called the 5' RACE reads again in MiXCR, with one record for every CDR3 protein. The repertoire includes approximately 4,600 distinct CDR3 sequences, 6.1% of them detected once, and around a third sits in the top ten. This clonotype was counted at least ten times. What it recognizes is unknown. Findings and limits, study-wide: Within tumors, counts of expanded alpha and beta TCRs tracked tumor mutation counts.

The sample's time point: sample taken at primary tumor resection. The rearrangement links TRBV3-1 to TRBJ1-5; a weak D match, TRBD1 (5 bases). This clonotype originated in a male donor with early-stage non-small cell lung cancer. The source was lung tumor tissue, collected at surgery. CDR3 nucleotide sequence: TGTGCCAGCAGCCAGGCAGGGTTGACCCAGCATTTT. It specifies CASSQAGLTQHF.